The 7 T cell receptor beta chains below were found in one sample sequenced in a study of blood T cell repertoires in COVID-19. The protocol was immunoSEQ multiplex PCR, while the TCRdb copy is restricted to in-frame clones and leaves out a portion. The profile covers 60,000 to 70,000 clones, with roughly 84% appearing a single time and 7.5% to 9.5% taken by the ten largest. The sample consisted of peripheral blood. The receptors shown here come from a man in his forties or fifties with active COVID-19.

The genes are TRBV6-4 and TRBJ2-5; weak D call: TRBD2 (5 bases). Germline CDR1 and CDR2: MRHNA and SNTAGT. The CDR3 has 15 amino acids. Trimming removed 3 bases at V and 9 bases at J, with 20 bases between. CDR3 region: CASSEPGRGPLAQYF. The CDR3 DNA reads TGTGCCAGCAGTGAGCCGGGCCGAGGGCCACTGGCCCAGTACTTC.

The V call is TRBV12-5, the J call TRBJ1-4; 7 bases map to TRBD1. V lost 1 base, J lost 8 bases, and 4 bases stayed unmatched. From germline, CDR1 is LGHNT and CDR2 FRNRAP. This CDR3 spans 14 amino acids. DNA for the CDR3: TGTGCTAGTGGTTTGGGACAGGGAATCGAAAAACTGTTTTTT. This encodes CASGLGQGIEKLFF.

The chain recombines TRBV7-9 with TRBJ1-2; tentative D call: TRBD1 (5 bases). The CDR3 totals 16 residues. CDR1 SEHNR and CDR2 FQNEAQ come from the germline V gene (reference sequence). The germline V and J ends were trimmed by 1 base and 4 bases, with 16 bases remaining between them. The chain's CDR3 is CASSLVREEHLYGYTF. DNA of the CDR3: TGTGCCAGCAGCTTAGTCAGGGAGGAACACCTCTATGGCTACACCTTC.

The CDR3 loop is CASSQDEVEGLSSGANVLTF. The CDR3 coding sequence is TGTGCCAGCAGCCAAGATGAGGTGGAAGGTTTAAGCTCTGGGGCCAACGTCCTGACTTTC. This chain connects TRBV4-2 to TRBJ2-6; no clear D. The CDR3 is 20 amino acids. Between the trimmed V and J ends, which lost 0 bases and 0 bases, there was a span of 18 bases. Germline CDR1 is LGHNA and CDR2 is YNFKEQ.

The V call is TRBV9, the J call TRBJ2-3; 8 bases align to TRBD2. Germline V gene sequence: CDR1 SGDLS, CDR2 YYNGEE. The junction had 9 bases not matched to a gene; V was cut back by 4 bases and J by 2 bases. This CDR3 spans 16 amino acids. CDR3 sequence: CASSPLPTSATDTQYF. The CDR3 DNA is TGTGCCAGCAGCCCCCTTCCGACTAGCGCCACAGATACGCAGTATTTT.

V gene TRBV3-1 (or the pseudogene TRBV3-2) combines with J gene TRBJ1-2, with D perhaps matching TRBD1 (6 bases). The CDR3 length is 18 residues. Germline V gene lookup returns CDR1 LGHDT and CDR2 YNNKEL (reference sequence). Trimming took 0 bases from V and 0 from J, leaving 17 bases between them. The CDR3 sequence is CASSQDRGLVDPNYGYTF. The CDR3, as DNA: TGTGCCAGCAGCCAAGATAGGGGGTTAGTTGACCCTAACTATGGCTACACCTTC.

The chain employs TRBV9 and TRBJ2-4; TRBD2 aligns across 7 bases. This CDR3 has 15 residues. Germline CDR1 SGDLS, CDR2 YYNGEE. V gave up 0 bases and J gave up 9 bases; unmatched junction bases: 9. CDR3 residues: CASSVEGGDHVIQYF. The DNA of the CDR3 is TGTGCCAGCAGCGTAGAGGGAGGGGATCATGTCATTCAGTACTTC.